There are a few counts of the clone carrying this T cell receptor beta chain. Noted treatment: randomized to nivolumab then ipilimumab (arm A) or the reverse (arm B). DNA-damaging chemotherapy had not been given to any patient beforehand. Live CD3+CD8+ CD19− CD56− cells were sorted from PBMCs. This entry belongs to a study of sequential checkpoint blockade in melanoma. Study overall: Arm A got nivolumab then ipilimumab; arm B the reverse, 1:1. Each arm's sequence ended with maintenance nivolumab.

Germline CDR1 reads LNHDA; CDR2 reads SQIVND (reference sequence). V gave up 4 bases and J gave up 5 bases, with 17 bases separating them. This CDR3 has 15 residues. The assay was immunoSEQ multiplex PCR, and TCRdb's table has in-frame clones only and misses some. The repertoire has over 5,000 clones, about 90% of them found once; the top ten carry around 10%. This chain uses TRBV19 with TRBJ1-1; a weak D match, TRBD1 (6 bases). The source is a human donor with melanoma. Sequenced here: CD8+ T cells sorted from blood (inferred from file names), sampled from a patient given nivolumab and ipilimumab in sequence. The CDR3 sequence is CASSTQKQGRTEAFF. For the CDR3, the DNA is TGTGCCAGTAGTACCCAAAAACAGGGTAGGACTGAAGCTTTCTTT.